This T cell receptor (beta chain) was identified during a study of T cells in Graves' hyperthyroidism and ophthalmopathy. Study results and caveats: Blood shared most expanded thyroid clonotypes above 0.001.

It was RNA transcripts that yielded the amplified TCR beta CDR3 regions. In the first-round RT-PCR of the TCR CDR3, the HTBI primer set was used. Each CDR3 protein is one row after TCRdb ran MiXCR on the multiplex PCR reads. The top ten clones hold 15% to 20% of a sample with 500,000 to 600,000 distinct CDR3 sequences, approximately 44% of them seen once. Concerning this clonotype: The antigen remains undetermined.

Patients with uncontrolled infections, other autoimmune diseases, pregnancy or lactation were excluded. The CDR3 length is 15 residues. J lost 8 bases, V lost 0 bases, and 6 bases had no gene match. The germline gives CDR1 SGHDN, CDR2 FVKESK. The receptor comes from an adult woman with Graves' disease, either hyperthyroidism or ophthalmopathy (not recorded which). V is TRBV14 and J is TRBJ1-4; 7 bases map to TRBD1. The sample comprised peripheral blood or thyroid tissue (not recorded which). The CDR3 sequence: CASSQDLAGGEKLFF. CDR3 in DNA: TGTGCCAGCAGCCAAGATTTGGCAGGGGGGGAAAAACTGTTTTTT.